This TCR beta chain appears in the sequencing data of a study of CD8+ T cells in alopecia areata (dated by TCRdb to 2017 to 2018). Context from the whole study: The treated patients, all with moderate-to-severe alopecia areata, were enrolled in an open-label pilot trial of oral tofacitinib given at 5 to 10 mg twice daily. Tofacitinib was administered for 6 to 18 months, and 6 months of follow-up off drug were then conducted to assess delayed response and recurrence. In treated patients, disease severity was measured using the SALT score, which gives the percentage of scalp surface area affected. In both human patients and the C3H/HeJ mouse model, the study applied high-throughput TCRbeta sequencing to look at T cell clonal expansion in alopecia areata. In humans, TCRbeta sequencing was performed on scalp tissue and on sorted CD4+ and CD8+ peripheral blood T cells from healthy controls and from patients with patchy or totalis/universalis alopecia areata. Patients on tofacitinib were biopsied at baseline and after 4 and 24 weeks of treatment, and several of the patients also had a later scalp biopsy. Clonality in the scalp was compared among normal scalp (n=4), patchy alopecia areata scalp (n=8), and alopecia totalis/universalis scalp (n=8). RNA was extracted with the PAXgene miRNA kit for fixed scalp, the miRNeasy kit for PBMCs, and the RNeasy kit for mouse skin. TCRbeta CDR3 regions were amplified by immunoSEQ multiplex PCR with 35 Vbeta forward and 13 Jbeta reverse primers.

Library method: the immunoSEQ multiplex PCR assay. RNA was extracted from all samples and reverse transcribed into cDNA, which served as template for TCR sequencing. SuperScript III was used to make first-strand cDNA, primed with a 2:1 mix of oligo-dT and random hexamers. A synthetic immune receptor repertoire was used to assess amplification bias, and residual bias was removed computationally. On the study's bioinformatics: After raw reads were preprocessed to remove errors, the CDR3 was defined following IMGT conventions as running from the conserved cysteine to phenylalanine. Clonality was computed as 1 minus the Shannon entropy, with the entropy normalized by log2 of the number of productive unique TCRs. CD4 or CD8 identity of scalp clones was inferred by cross-referencing scalp TCRbeta sequences with sorted blood CD4 and CD8 repertoires. TCRdb retrieved this table from immuneACCESS and kept in-frame rearrangements only. Not all clones are present; in checked studies, unresolved V genes account for under half, and no reason is known for the remainder. Clonal size and the V and J genes are those of that table, whereas D and trimming came from the DNA. This sample lists roughly 190,000 clones; approximately 67% were detected once. The top ten clonotypes cover 1.3% of the sample.

Points the paper makes about the study in general: Compared with normal scalp, lesional scalp had higher clonality and more expanded CD8+ clones, particularly in alopecia totalis/universalis, a pattern that suggests antigenic drive. TCR sequences shared between patients were less clear than in mice, possibly partly because of HLA diversity in the patient population. The treated cohort was small, with a single nonresponder, so links between baseline CD8+ expansion and response need larger studies. Tofacitinib significantly lowered scalp clonality and the number of expanded CD8+ clones among the top 100 scalp clones. Unlike mouse skin, which is dominated by gammadelta T cells, normal human skin has resident alphabeta T cells that are also sequenced, and this complicates analysis of the scalp TCR repertoire. Many expanded lesional clones were found to persist in scalp and blood during tofacitinib treatment, and relapse after treatment cessation may be partly explained by this persistence.

As regards this clone: This receptor's antigen is unknown. No qualities accompany the bases; no much larger clone lies one base away.

The treatment or condition label here, explained by the study, means: oral pan-JAK inhibitor, 5-10 mg twice daily. From alopecia areata patients, peripheral blood was collected along with lesional scalp punch biopsies. After PBMCs were isolated by density centrifugation and stained for CD3, CD4 and CD8, a FACSAria was used to sort CD4+ and CD8+ T cells. The input for sequencing was CD4+ T cells sorted from blood, taken around week 49, from a patient treated with tofacitinib. The source of this sequence is a human donor with alopecia areata.

The CDR3 here reads CASSPPAGPDSPLHF. The nucleotide sequence is TGTGCCAGCAGCCCCCCGGCAGGGCCGGATTCACCCCTCCACTTT. Recombination joined TRBV5-6 with TRBJ1-6; a tentative D match to TRBD1 spans 5 bases. A distance of 16 bases separates the germline ends of V and J, which lose 4 bases and 8 bases respectively. Counted from cysteine to phenylalanine, this CDR3 has 15 amino acids. Only CDR3 DNA remains: 45 bases, in frame from the first base. CDR1 and CDR2, looked up from the germline V gene, are SGHDT and YYEEEE.